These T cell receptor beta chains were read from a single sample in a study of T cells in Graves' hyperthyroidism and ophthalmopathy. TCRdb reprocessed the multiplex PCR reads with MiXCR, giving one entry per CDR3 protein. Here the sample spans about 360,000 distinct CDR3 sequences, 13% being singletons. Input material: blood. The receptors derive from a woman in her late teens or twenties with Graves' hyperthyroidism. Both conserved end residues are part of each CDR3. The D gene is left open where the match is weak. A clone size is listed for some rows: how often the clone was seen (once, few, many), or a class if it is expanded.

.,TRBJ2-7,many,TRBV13,TGTGCCAGCAGCCCCCTGGGCCAGTTGAACTACGAGCAGTACTTC,CASSPLGQLNYEQYF
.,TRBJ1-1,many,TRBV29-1,TGCAGCGTTGAAGATCATAGGCGGCCGGTCGGTGAAGCTTTCTTT,CSVEDHRRPVGEAFF
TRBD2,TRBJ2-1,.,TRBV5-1,TGCGCCAGCAGCCCCTTCAGCGGGGGGCAAAACTACAATGAGCAGTTCTTC,CASSPFSGGQNYNEQFF
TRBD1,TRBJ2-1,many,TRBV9,TGTGCCAGCAGCGCCAACAGGGGATACGATGAGCAGTTCTTC,CASSANRGYDEQFF
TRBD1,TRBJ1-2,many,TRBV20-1,TGCAGTGCTGCCGTCGGGACAGGTGGCTACACCTTC,CSAAVGTGGYTF
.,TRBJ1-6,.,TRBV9,TGTGCCAGCAGCCCGTCAGGGGTCGATAATTCACCCCTCCACTTT,CASSPSGVDNSPLHF
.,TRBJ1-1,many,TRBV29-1,TGCAGCGTATCGAAGGGGAACACTGAAGCTTTCTTT,CSVSKGNTEAFF
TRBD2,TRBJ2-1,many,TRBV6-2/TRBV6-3,TGTGCCAGCAGAGAGACTAGCGCGTACTACAATGAGCAGTTCTTC,CASRETSAYYNEQFF
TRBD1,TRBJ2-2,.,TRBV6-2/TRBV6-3,TGTGCCAGCAGTTACAGGGGGCCAAGCGGGGAGCTGTTTTTT,CASSYRGPSGELFF
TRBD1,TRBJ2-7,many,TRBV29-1,TGCAGCGTTGGGGCCTTTCACAGGGGTCCTTACTACGAGCAGTACTTC,CSVGAFHRGPYYEQYF
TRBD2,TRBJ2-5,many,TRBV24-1,TGTGCCACCAGTGATCCGGGACTAGCGGGGGGCCAAGAGACCCAGTACTTC,CATSDPGLAGGQETQYF
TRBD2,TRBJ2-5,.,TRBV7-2,TGTGCCAGCAGCTTAGTCACAACGACTAGCGGAGAGACCCAGTACTTC,CASSLVTTTSGETQYF
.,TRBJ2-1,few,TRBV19,TGTGCCAGTAGTAACCCTGGGGTTTACAATGAGCAGTTCTTC,CASSNPGVYNEQFF
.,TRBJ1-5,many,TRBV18,TGTGCCAGCTCACCACCGCGGGACAAGGGTCCCCAGCATTTT,CASSPPRDKGPQHF
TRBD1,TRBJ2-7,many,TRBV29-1,TGCAGCGCCCGACAGGGTTCCTACGAGCAGTACTTC,CSARQGSYEQYF
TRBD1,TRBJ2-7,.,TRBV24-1,TGTGCCACCAGTGATCCCGGGACAGGGGTCGACGAGCAGTACTTC,CATSDPGTGVDEQYF
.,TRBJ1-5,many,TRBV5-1,TGCGCCAGCAGCTTGGCCGGGTCCGAACAGCCCCAGCATTTT,CASSLAGSEQPQHF
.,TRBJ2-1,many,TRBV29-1,TGCAGCGTTGCCGGAGGTAGCGGAGATCCCCCTTACAATGAGCAGTTCTTC,CSVAGGSGDPPYNEQFF
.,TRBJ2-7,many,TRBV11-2,TGTGCCAGCAGGGCACCGGGGCGTTACCACGAGCAGTACTTC,CASRAPGRYHEQYF
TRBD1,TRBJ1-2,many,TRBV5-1,TGCGCCACAAACGCCTTCCCGACAGGGGGGGGCTACACCTTC,CATNAFPTGGGYTF
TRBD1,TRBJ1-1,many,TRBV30,TGTGCCTGGAGAGAGACAGGGGTGGCTTTCTTT,CAWRETGVAFF
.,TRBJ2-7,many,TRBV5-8,TGTGCCAGCAGCTTGGGCGAGGGAGTGGGCTACGAGCAGTACTTC,CASSLGEGVGYEQYF
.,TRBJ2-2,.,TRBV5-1,TGCGCCAGCAGCCCACGGGCAATGAACACCGGGGAGCTGTTTTTT,CASSPRAMNTGELFF
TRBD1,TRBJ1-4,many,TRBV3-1,TGTGCCAGCAGCCAAAGACAGGGGGCAGAAAAACTGTTTTTT,CASSQRQGAEKLFF
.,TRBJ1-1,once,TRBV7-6,TGTGCCAGCAGCTTAGAATGGGTGGAGGGCACTGAAGCTTTCTTT,CASSLEWVEGTEAFF
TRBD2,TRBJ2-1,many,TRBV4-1,TGCGCCAGCAGCCGCCCGACTAGCGGGAGTTCCAATGAGCAGTTCTTC,CASSRPTSGSSNEQFF
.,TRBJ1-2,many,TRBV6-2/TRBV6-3,TGTGCCAGCAGGGGACACGACTACTATGGCTACACCTTC,CASRGHDYYGYTF
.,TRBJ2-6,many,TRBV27,TGTGCCAGCAGTTTAGCACACACTGGGGCCAACGTCCTGACTTTC,CASSLAHTGANVLTF
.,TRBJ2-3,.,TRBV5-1,TGCGCCAGCAGCTCGATTCCGGGATCCTCTGGCGATACGCAGTATTTT,CASSSIPGSSGDTQYF
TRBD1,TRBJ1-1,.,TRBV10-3,TGTGCCATCACTACTCGACAGGGGATAGGGACTGAAGCTTTCTTT,CAITTRQGIGTEAFF
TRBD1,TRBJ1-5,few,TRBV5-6,TGTGCCAGCAGCAGGAAAGGGACAGGGTACCAGCCCCAGCATTTT,CASSRKGTGYQPQHF
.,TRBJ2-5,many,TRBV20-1,TGCAGTGCTAGCGGGAGAGGAGGAGAGACCCAGTACTTC,CSASGRGGETQYF
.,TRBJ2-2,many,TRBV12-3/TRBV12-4,TGTGCCAGCAGTTTGGGTGGAGTCGGCACCGGGGAGCTGTTTTTT,CASSLGGVGTGELFF
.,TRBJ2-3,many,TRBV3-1,TGTGCCAGCAGCCAGGTATATACGGATACGCAGTATTTT,CASSQVYTDTQYF
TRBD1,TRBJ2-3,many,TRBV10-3,TGTGCCATCGGTTGGGACAGGGGGGAAGGTACGCAGTATTTT,CAIGWDRGEGTQYF
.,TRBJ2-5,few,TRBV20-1,TGCAGTGCTGCCCCATTAGCGGTCCAAGAGACCCAGTACTTC,CSAAPLAVQETQYF
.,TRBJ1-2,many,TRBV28,TGTGCCAGCAGTTCGGGCGGCTACACCTTC,CASSSGGYTF
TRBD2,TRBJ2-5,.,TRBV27,TGTGCCAGCAGTTTATCGATAGGGCTAGCGGGAGGAGAGACCCAGTACTTC,CASSLSIGLAGGETQYF
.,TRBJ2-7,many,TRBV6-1,TGTGCCAGCAGGTCCGGGCCGACCTACGAGCAGTACTTC,CASRSGPTYEQYF
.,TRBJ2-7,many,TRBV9,TGTGCCAGCAGCGTAGATGGCTTCAGCTACGAGCAGTACTTC,CASSVDGFSYEQYF
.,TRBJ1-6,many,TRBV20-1,TGCAGTGCTCCAGGACAGACAAATTCACCCCTCCACTTT,CSAPGQTNSPLHF
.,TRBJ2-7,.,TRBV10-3,TGTGCCACCAAGCCGACAGGGACTCGCTACGAGCAGTACTTC,CATKPTGTRYEQYF
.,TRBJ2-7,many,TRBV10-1,TGCGCCAGCAGTGAGTCTCCAGGGAACTCTAGGGAGCAGTACTTC,CASSESPGNSREQYF
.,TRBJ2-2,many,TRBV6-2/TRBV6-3,TGTGCCAGCAGTCGTACCGGGACTGTGAACACCGGGGAGCTGTTTTTT,CASSRTGTVNTGELFF
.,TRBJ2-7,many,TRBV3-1,TGTGCCAGCAGCCTCGGCGTCGACGAGCAGTACTTC,CASSLGVDEQYF
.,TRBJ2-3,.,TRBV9,TGTGCCAGCAGCGTGAGGGAGGGGGGACCAGATACGCAGTATTTT,CASSVREGGPDTQYF
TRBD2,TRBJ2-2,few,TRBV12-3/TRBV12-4,TGTGCCAGCAGTTTGGTCCGAGCGGGAGTACGGATTCCCGGGGAGCTGTTTTTT,CASSLVRAGVRIPGELFF
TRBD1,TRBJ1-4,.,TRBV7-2,TGTGCCAGCAGCCGGGACAGGGGATGGGGCACTAATGAAAAACTGTTTTTT,CASSRDRGWGTNEKLFF
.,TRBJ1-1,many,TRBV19,TGTGCCAGTAGTATTGGTCAGCAGAACACTGAAGCTTTCTTT,CASSIGQQNTEAFF
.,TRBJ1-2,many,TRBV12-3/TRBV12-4,TGTGCCAGCAGTTTTTGGGAGGGGTGCACCTTC,CASSFWEGCTF
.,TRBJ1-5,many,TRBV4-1,TGCGCCAGCAGCCCGCAGGTGGCGCACAATCAGCCCCAGCATTTT,CASSPQVAHNQPQHF
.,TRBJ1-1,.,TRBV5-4,TGTGCCAGCAGCTTCCCAGAGAACACTGAAGCTTTCTTT,CASSFPENTEAFF
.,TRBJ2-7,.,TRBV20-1,TGCAGTGCTAATTGGTTGTTGCGGCTGCGACCTTCCTACGAGCAGTACTTC,CSANWLLRLRPSYEQYF
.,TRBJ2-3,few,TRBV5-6,TGTGCCAGCAGCTTTCGAAGTGCTAGGGATACGCAGTATTTT,CASSFRSARDTQYF
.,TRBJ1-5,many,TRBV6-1,TGTGCCAGCAGTCCCTTTGATAGCAATCAGCCCCAGCATTTT,CASSPFDSNQPQHF